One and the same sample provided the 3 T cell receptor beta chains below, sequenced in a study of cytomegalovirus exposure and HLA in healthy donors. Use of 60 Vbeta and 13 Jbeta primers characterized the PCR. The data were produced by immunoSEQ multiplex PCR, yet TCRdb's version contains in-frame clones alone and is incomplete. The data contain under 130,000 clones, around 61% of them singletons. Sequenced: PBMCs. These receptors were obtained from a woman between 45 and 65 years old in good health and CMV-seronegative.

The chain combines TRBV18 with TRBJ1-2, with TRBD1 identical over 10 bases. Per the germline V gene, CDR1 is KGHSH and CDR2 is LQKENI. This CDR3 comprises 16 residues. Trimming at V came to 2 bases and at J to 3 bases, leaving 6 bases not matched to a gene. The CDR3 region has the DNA TGTGCCAGCTCACCAGGGACAGGGGAACTGGACTATGGCTACACCTTC. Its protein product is CASSPGTGELDYGYTF.

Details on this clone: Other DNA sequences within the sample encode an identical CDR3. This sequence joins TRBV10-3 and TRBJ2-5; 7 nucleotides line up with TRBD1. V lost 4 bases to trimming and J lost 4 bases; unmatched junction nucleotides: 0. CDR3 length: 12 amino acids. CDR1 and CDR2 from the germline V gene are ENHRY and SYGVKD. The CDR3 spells CAISGQGETQYF. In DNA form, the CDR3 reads TGTGCCATCAGTGGACAGGGAGAGACCCAGTACTTC.

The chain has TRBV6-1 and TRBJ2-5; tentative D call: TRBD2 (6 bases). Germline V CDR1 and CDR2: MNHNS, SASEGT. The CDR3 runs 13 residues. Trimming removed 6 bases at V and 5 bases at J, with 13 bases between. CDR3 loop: CASSLNGGETQYF. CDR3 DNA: TGTGCCAGCAGCCTAAATGGGGGGGAGACCCAGTACTTC.